These 10 T cell receptor beta chains share one sample of origin, sequenced in a study of T cells in localized non-small cell lung cancer. Assay used: immunoSEQ multiplex PCR; TCRdb lists only in-frame clones, some missing. The sample consists of some 1,300 clones, approximately 20% of them appearing once. Specimen: normal lung tissue next to the tumor, collected before any cancer treatment. The receptors originated from a male donor at least 60 years old with stage I lung adenocarcinoma.

This sequence joins TRBV9 and TRBJ2-2, with D tentatively TRBD1 (6 bases). The CDR3 is made up of 12 amino acids. The germline V and J ends were trimmed by 7 bases and 4 bases, with 8 bases remaining between them. Germline lookup yields CDR1 SGDLS and CDR2 YYNGEE. CDR3 sequence reads: CASLQGTGELFF. The CDR3 nucleotides read TGTGCCAGCCTACAGGGCACCGGGGAGCTGTTTTTT.

This clone came up a few times. The chain carries TRBV11-3 and TRBJ2-2, with 11 bases matching TRBD1. The germline gives CDR1 SGHNT, CDR2 YENEEA. There are 17 residues in the CDR3. V was pared by 5 bases and J by 6 bases, with 11 bases of the junction left unmatched. CDR3 DNA sequence: TGTGCCAGCAGCCCCCAGCCGGGACAGGGGGATTCCGGGGAGCTGTTTTTT. This codes for CASSPQPGQGDSGELFF.

The sample holds a few counts of this clone. J is TRBJ1-6 and V is TRBV11-3; 7 nucleotides align to TRBD1. Per germline, CDR1 SGHNT and CDR2 YENEEA. This CDR3 has 14 residues. V was pared by 5 bases and J by 10 bases, with 8 bases of the junction left unmatched. The CDR3 spells CASSPRDRGSPLHF. The CDR3 DNA sequence: TGTGCCAGCAGCCCAAGGGACAGAGGGTCACCCCTCCACTTT.

Only a few counts were recorded for this clone. The chain combines TRBV9 with TRBJ1-3; D is undetermined. The V end lost 4 bases, the J end lost 0 bases, and 11 bases lay between the germline ends. The CDR3 runs 15 residues. CDR1 is SGDLS and CDR2 is YYNGEE in the germline V gene. The CDR3 here is CASSPTVSSGNTIYF. The CDR3 nucleotides read TGTGCCAGCAGCCCAACAGTTTCCTCTGGAAACACCATATATTTT.

The rearrangement uses TRBV7-5 and TRBJ1-2; the table's D call TRBD1 went unverified against the DNA. TRBV7-5 is noted as a pseudogene. The CDR3 is made up of 16 amino acids. The CDR3 is CASSQAGQGARSGYTF. DNA of the CDR3: TGTGCCAGCAGCCAAGCTGGGCAGGGGGCTAGGAGTGGCTACACCTTC.

This clone is medium-sized within its sample. The chain is built from TRBV4-1 and TRBJ2-3; D gene ambiguous. This CDR3 is 14 amino acids long. The germline V gene has CDR1 MGHRA and CDR2 YSYEKL. Trimming left V 0 bases short and J 3 bases short, with 7 bases between. The CDR3 DNA reads TGCGCCAGCAGCCAAGACTCATGGACAGATACGCAGTATTTT. Its translation: CASSQDSWTDTQYF.

The chain couples TRBV6-7 to TRBJ2-2; D remains ambiguous. TRBV6-7 is annotated as an ORF whose role is uncertain. The CDR3 consists of 11 residues. The germline V and J ends were trimmed by 8 bases and 7 bases, with 8 bases remaining between them. CDR3 sequence: CASSVGGELFF. The CDR3 nucleotides are TGTGCCAGCTCCGTGGGCGGGGAGCTGTTTTTT.

In its sample, this clone was seen a few times. V is TRBV6-7 and J is TRBJ1-5; D may be TRBD1 (6 bases). TRBV6-7 is an ORF, and what it does is uncertain. V lost 0 bases and J lost 5, with 8 bases in between. This CDR3 has 14 residues. CDR3 sequence reads: CASSYSAGDQPQHF. The CDR3 region has the DNA TGTGCCAGCAGTTACTCGGCAGGGGATCAGCCCCAGCATTTT.

The V and J genes are TRBV30 and TRBJ1-5; weak D call: TRBD1 (5 bases). The CDR3 consists of 15 residues. The germline V and J ends were trimmed by 3 bases and 2 bases, with 14 bases remaining between them. From germline, CDR1 is GTSNPN and CDR2 SVGIG (reference sequence). CDR3 in amino acids: CAWSYDSAGNQPQHF. CDR3 sequence (DNA): TGTGCCTGGAGCTACGACAGTGCCGGCAATCAGCCCCAGCATTTT.

This clone was counted a few times. This chain connects TRBV11-3 to TRBJ2-7, with 11 bases identical to TRBD1. Germline loops: CDR1 SGHNT, CDR2 YENEEA. V was clipped by 5 bases and J by 3 bases; unmatched bases: 12. This CDR3 is 17 amino acids long. For the CDR3, the DNA is TGTGCCAGCAGCCAAGCTTCGGACAGGGGGCTATACTACGAGCAGTACTTC. It codes for CASSQASDRGLYYEQYF.